These 16 T cell receptor beta chains were sequenced from one sample in a study of blood T cell repertoires in COVID-19. Only in-frame clones appear in the TCRdb table, and some are missing; sequencing was by immunoSEQ multiplex PCR. The table has a few hundred thousand clones, around 83% seen once. Sequencing input: PBMCs or T cells enriched from blood (not recorded which). The receptor source for this set is a woman aged 40 to 50 who had recovered from COVID-19.

The chain couples TRBV4-2 to TRBJ1-1; the D gene is possibly TRBD1 (6 bases). Between the trimmed V and J ends, which lost 1 base and 5 bases, there was a span of 11 bases. CDR3 length: 14 residues. Germline CDR1 reads LGHNA; CDR2 reads YNFKEQ. The CDR3 protein is CASSQGAGETEAFF. CDR3 nucleotide sequence: TGTGCCAGCAGCCAAGGAGCAGGGGAAACTGAAGCTTTCTTT.

CDR3: CASSLSGIPTGELFF. In nucleotides, the CDR3 is TGTGCCAGCAGTCTTAGCGGGATCCCCACCGGGGAGCTGTTTTTT. The chain has TRBV11-2 and TRBJ2-2; TRBD2 matches 8 bases. The V gene end was trimmed by 6 bases and the J gene end by 4 bases; junction bases not matched to a gene: 7. The CDR3 spans 15 residues. Germline V CDR1 and CDR2: SGHAT, FQNNGV.

The chain joins TRBV2 to TRBJ1-4; 7 nucleotides line up with TRBD1. V was pared by 6 bases and J by 0 bases, with 4 bases of the junction left unmatched. The germline V gene encodes CDR1 SNHLY and CDR2 FYNNEI. The CDR3 has 15 residues. For the CDR3, the DNA is TGTGCCAGCAGGAGGGACAGCGCAACTAATGAAAAACTGTTTTTT. Amino acids: CASRRDSATNEKLFF.

This clone was counted a few times. The genes are TRBV11-3 and TRBJ1-3, with 9 bases fitting TRBD1. The CDR3 is 15 residues long. Per the germline V gene, CDR1 is SGHNT and CDR2 is YENEEA. The V segment lost 3 bases and the J segment 7 bases; nucleotides outside the gene matches: 7. CDR3 in amino acids: CASSFDGGQGNTIYF. As DNA, the CDR3 is TGTGCCAGCAGCTTCGATGGGGGACAGGGCAACACCATATATTTT.

The V gene is TRBV5-1, the J gene TRBJ1-6; D might be TRBD1 (5 bases). The ends were cut back, 1 base at V and 8 bases at J, with 10 bases in the middle. The CDR3 runs to 14 residues. Germline V gives CDR1 SGHRS, CDR2 YFSETQ. In DNA form, the CDR3 reads TGCGCCAGCAGCTTGTGGGGCGCGGATTCACCCCTCCACTTT. Encoded protein: CASSLWGADSPLHF.

This clone was detected once. The chain couples TRBV4-3 to TRBJ2-2, with TRBD2 matching 7 bases. The V gene's germline CDR1 is LGHNA and CDR2 YSLEER. The CDR3 has 16 residues. The V gene end was trimmed by 1 base and the J gene end by 0 bases; junction bases not matched to a gene: 2. CDR3 sequence (DNA): TGCGCCAGCAGCCAAGTAGCGGGTTCGAACACCGGGGAGCTGTTTTTT. The encoded protein is CASSQVAGSNTGELFF.

The gene calls are TRBV7-9 and TRBJ2-7; 10 nucleotides match TRBD1. With 7 bases clipped from V and 9 bases from J, the junction kept 12 bases outside the gene matches. Germline values: CDR1 SEHNR, CDR2 FQNEAQ (reference sequence). There are 14 residues in the CDR3. The CDR3 nucleotides are TGTGCCAGCACCTCCACCGGGACAGGGGTTCGGCAGTACTTC. Protein: CASTSTGTGVRQYF.

The chain carries TRBV5-1 and TRBJ2-7, with 8 bases that match TRBD1. With V trimmed by 4 bases and J by 6 bases, 12 bases remained unmatched. The CDR3 spans 15 residues. Germline loops: CDR1 SGHRS, CDR2 YFSETQ. This CDR3 is CASSLGQPGTGEQYF. The CDR3 bases are TGCGCCAGCAGCCTGGGACAGCCTGGGACAGGCGAGCAGTACTTC.

The V gene is TRBV5-6, the J gene TRBJ2-2; 14 nucleotides match TRBD2. Unmatched junction bases numbered 6, after V lost 4 bases and J lost 1 base. The CDR3 covers 18 residues. Germline V gene sequence: CDR1 SGHDT, CDR2 YYEEEE. The CDR3 DNA reads TGTGCCAGCAGCATTGGACTAGCGGGAGGCCTGAACACCGGGGAGCTGTTTTTT. This encodes CASSIGLAGGLNTGELFF.

The sample holds a few counts of this clone. The rearrangement joins TRBV10-3 to TRBJ1-4; D is perhaps TRBD1 (5 bases). The ends were cut back, 0 bases at V and 2 bases at J, with 13 bases in the middle. Germline values: CDR1 ENHRY, CDR2 SYGVKD. CDR3 length equals 17 residues. The CDR3 DNA reads TGTGCCATCAGTGAGTCCGGGGGGAGCCGTACTAATGAAAAACTGTTTTTT. Translating gives CAISESGGSRTNEKLFF.

The chain has TRBV9 and TRBJ2-1; 8 positions agree with TRBD2. Germline V gene sequence: CDR1 SGDLS, CDR2 YYNGEE. With V trimmed by 4 bases and J by 8 bases, 17 bases remained unmatched. The CDR3 loop spans 17 amino acids. The CDR3 loop is CASSSRIGPGGGHEQFF. The CDR3 DNA reads as TGTGCCAGCAGCTCACGGATCGGGCCGGGAGGGGGGCATGAGCAGTTCTTC.

This chain uses TRBV7-3 with TRBJ2-2; D might be TRBD2 (6 bases). The ends were cut back, 1 base at V and 0 bases at J, with 12 bases in the middle. CDR1 is SGHTA, CDR2 FQGTGA, per germline. CDR3 length: 17 amino acids. The CDR3: CASSLRGTAANTGELFF. DNA for the CDR3: TGTGCCAGCAGCTTAAGGGGGACTGCAGCGAACACCGGGGAGCTGTTTTTT.

The chain uses TRBV5-1 and TRBJ2-7; 8 positions agree with TRBD1. Germline assignment: CDR1 SGHRS and CDR2 YFSETQ. The CDR3 is 15 amino acids. V shed 0 bases and J 7 bases; nucleotides not matched to a gene: 9. CDR3 in amino acids: CASSLAGTGYMEQYF. The CDR3 coding sequence is TGCGCCAGCAGCTTGGCCGGGACAGGATACATGGAGCAGTACTTC.

This chain links TRBV5-1 with TRBJ1-5; TRBD1 matches 7 bases. Trimming removed 4 bases from V and 2 bases from J; junction bases left unmatched: 6. The CDR3 loop spans 15 amino acids. In germline, CDR1 is SGHRS, CDR2 YFSETQ. The CDR3 bases are TGCGCCAGCAGCCTGGGGACAGATCGCAATCAGCCCCAGCATTTT. Residues: CASSLGTDRNQPQHF.

V usage is TRBV5-1 and J usage is TRBJ2-5; 7 bases are shared with TRBD1. The CDR3 totals 14 residues. V shed 4 bases and J 2 bases; nucleotides not matched to a gene: 5. CDR1 and CDR2 from the germline V gene are SGHRS and YFSETQ. This CDR3 is CASSQPGQQETQYF. The CDR3 region has the DNA TGCGCCAGCAGCCAACCGGGACAGCAAGAGACCCAGTACTTC.

The V call is TRBV6-1, the J call TRBJ2-5; 9 nucleotides align to TRBD2. V was clipped by 0 bases and J by 5 bases; unmatched bases: 10. CDR1 is MNHNS, CDR2 SASEGT, per germline. The CDR3 totals 17 residues. CDR3 coding DNA: TGTGCCAGCAGTGAAGCTCGGGGGCTAGCGGGGTGGGAGACCCAGTACTTC. Residues: CASSEARGLAGWETQYF.